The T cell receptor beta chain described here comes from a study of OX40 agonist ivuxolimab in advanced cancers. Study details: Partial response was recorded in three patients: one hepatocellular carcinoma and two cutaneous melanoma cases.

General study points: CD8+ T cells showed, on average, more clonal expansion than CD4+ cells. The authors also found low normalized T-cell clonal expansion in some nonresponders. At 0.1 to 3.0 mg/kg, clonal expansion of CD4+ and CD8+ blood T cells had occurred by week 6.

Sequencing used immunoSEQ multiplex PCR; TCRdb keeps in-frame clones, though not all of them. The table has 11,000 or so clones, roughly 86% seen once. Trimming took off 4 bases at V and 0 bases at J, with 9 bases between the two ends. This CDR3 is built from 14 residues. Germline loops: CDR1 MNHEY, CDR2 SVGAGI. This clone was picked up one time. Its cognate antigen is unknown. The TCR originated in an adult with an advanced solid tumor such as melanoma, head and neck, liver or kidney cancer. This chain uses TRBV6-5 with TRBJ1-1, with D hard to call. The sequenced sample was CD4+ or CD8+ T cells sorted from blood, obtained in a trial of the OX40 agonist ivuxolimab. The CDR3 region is CASSFTNMNTEAFF. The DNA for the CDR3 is TGTGCCAGCAGTTTCACCAACATGAACACTGAAGCTTTCTTT.